The 5 T cell receptor beta chains reported below all come from one sample, sequenced in a study of human T cells and chemical hapten exposure. As to time point: patch test 3, about 24 weeks after DPC sensitization. Indicated treatment: therapeutic diphenylcyclopropenone sensitization with weekly scalp DPC. TCRdb re-called the RACE reads with MiXCR, one entry per CDR3 protein. There are 25,000 to 35,000 distinct CDR3 sequences in the sample; 5% to 6% occur only once, and about 6% lies in the top ten. Sequencing used whole blood, obtained in connection with sensitization to the hapten diphenylcyclopropenone (DPC). These TCRs come from a man aged 30-40 years with alopecia areata. Some clones in this sample may be carry-over from other donors' samples.

This clonotype was detected many times. The CDR3 loop reads CASRTNEQFF. The DNA for the CDR3 is TGTGCCAGCCGGACGAATGAGCAGTTCTTC. The J gene is TRBJ2-1, the V gene TRBV12-3 or TRBV12-4; D ambiguous. This CDR3 has 10 residues. The V end was cut by 8 bases, the J end by 7 bases, with 6 bases between.

Sample share makes this clonotype medium-sized. The chain employs TRBV6-6 and TRBJ2-7; weak D call: TRBD1 (6 bases). Trimming left V 6 bases short and J 3 bases short, with 12 bases between. The germline gives CDR1 MNHNY, CDR2 SVGAGI (reference sequence). The CDR3 runs to 13 residues. CDR3 loop: CASSRDTYYEQYF. The CDR3 DNA reads TGTGCCAGCAGCCGGGACACCTACTACGAGCAGTACTTC.

In its sample, this clonotype was seen many times. This chain uses TRBV20-1 with TRBJ2-7; 7 bases agree with TRBD2. CDR1 is DFQATT and CDR2 is SNEGSKA in the germline V gene (reference sequence). The V segment lost 6 bases and the J segment 3 bases; nucleotides outside the gene matches: 8. The CDR3 contains 13 residues. The CDR3 nucleotides are TGCAGTGCCAGTGGGGGACTACTCTACGAGCAGTACTTC. This encodes CSASGGLLYEQYF.

This clonotype was picked up many times. The rearrangement links TRBV6-2 or TRBV6-3 to TRBJ2-3; TRBD2 matches at 9 bases. This CDR3 has 17 residues. Germline CDR1 MNHEY, CDR2 SVGEGT. After removal of 6 bases from V and 8 bases from J, the junction contained 18 bases not matched to a gene. CDR3 region: CASSLLLAGDPPGTQYF. CDR3 nucleotide sequence: TGTGCCAGCAGCCTCCTCTTAGCGGGGGATCCACCTGGTACGCAGTATTTT.

This clonotype came up many times. This sequence joins TRBV4-3 and TRBJ2-3; a possible D gene is TRBD2 (6 bases). The V and J ends lost 0 bases and 2 bases respectively, with 12 bases between them. The CDR3 is 16 amino acids. The germline gives CDR1 LGHNA, CDR2 YSLEER. In DNA form, the CDR3 reads TGCGCCAGCAGCCAAGACTCGCGGGGAGACACAGATACGCAGTATTTT. Protein: CASSQDSRGDTDTQYF.